This T cell receptor beta chain was profiled in a study of T-cell memory formation after mild COVID-19. Study outcomes and limitations: Pre-infection memory held some responding clones, suggesting pre-existing cross-reactive T cells responded.

5'RACE with constant-segment primers built TCRalpha and TCRbeta cDNA libraries with UMIs. TCRdb reprocessed the 5' RACE reads with MiXCR, giving one entry per CDR3 protein. This sample has about 130,000 distinct CDR3 sequences, with about 15% found just once. This clonotype turned up a few times. Its cognate antigen is unknown. This TCR was recovered from an adult woman who had mild COVID-19 (a few samples of this study predate the infection). Cell type and time point are not known. Sample: PBMCs or a T cell subset sorted from them (not recorded which).

Here the CDR3 DNA reads TGCAGTGCTAGAGAGCCTAGCTCTGGGGCCAACGTCCTGACTTTC. Protein product: CSAREPSSGANVLTF. The V call is TRBV20-1, the J call TRBJ2-6; D gene uncertain. Germline V gene data show CDR1 as DFQATT and CDR2 as SNEGSKA (reference sequence). The CDR3 runs to 15 residues. V was pared by 0 bases and J by 0 bases, with 6 bases between.